The source of this TCR beta chain is a study of STAT5B mutations in CD4+ large granular lymphocyte leukemia. As originally analysed: Lowest detectable productive clonotype frequency was 2.59 x 10-5. Clones were read by immunoSEQ multiplex PCR, and TCRdb kept only the in-frame ones, dropping some. D and trimming come from the DNA, and the V and J calls and clone size come from that table. The table records 45,000 or so clones, 65% to 90% of them present only once. Between the trimmed V and J ends, which lost 5 bases and 3 bases, there was a span of 11 bases. This CDR3 region has 14 residues. Germline V gene lookup returns CDR1 SGHTA and CDR2 FQGNSA.

The specimen sequenced was CD4+ T cells from blood buffy coats. The genes are TRBV7-2 and TRBJ1-5; unclear D gene. The clonotype originates from a human donor in good health. The CDR3 region is CASSLDWSNQPQHF. CDR3 bases: TGTGCCAGCAGCCTAGATTGGTCCAATCAGCCCCAGCATTTT.